This paragraph reports one TCR beta chain. As yet, its antigen is unknown. This record belongs to a study of blood T cells in healthy people across ages. Regarding the study as a whole: Considered underestimates were the diversity estimates obtained from one million T cells.

A second PCR of 7 to 11 cycles used a sample-barcoded 5' primer and a J-beta primer mix. MiXCR, applied by TCRdb to the 5' RACE reads, yields one record per CDR3 protein. The sample holds about 580,000 distinct CDR3 sequences, around half seen once. V dropped 0 bases and J dropped 5 bases, with 11 bases sitting between them. This CDR3 contains 15 residues. Germline V CDR1 and CDR2: DFQATT, SNEGSKA (reference sequence). Per-sample yields of isolated PBMCs were at least 7 million. The sequenced sample was blood. This chain connects TRBV20-1 to TRBJ1-6; unclear D gene. The receptor was isolated from a man at least 80 years old in good health. The CDR3 spells CSARDLGWDNSPLHF. Here the CDR3 DNA reads TGCAGTGCTAGAGATCTGGGATGGGATAATTCACCCCTCCACTTT.